The 32 T cell receptor beta chains in this list originate from one sample, sequenced in a study of blood T cell repertoires in COVID-19. Sequenced by immunoSEQ multiplex PCR; TCRdb stores in-frame clones only, minus some. The data hold almost 350,000 clones, with approximately 90% observed a single time. Sequencing input: peripheral blood. Receptors originate from a woman in her sixties with COVID-19, enrolled during active disease.

V and J are TRBV29-1 and TRBJ1-3; 8 nucleotides align to TRBD1. The V and J ends lost 2 bases and 7 bases, in that order; junction bases with no gene match: 7. The CDR3 is made up of 14 amino acids. Germline assignment: CDR1 SQVTM and CDR2 ANQGSEA. CDR3 amino acids: CSVELQGARNTIYF. The CDR3 coding sequence is TGCAGCGTTGAACTGCAGGGGGCCCGGAACACCATATATTTT.

The chain joins TRBV7-9 to TRBJ1-3, with D perhaps matching TRBD1 (5 bases). The V gene lost 5 bases and the J gene lost 4 bases, with 12 bases spanning the gap. This CDR3 region has 14 residues. Germline loops: CDR1 SEHNR, CDR2 FQNEAQ (reference sequence). This chain's CDR3 is CASSRGESGNTIYF. The CDR3 nucleotides read TGTGCCAGCAGCCGGGGGGAGTCAGGAAACACCATATATTTT.

The chain joins TRBV11-3 to TRBJ2-1; no firm D call. Germline CDR1 and CDR2: SGHNT and YENEEA. There are 12 residues in the CDR3. Trimming left V 1 base short and J 9 bases short, with 7 bases between. CDR3 in amino acids: CASSLGVGEQFF. The DNA of the CDR3 is TGTGCCAGCAGCTTAGGAGTCGGTGAGCAGTTCTTC. Full variable domain (outside the CDR3, taken from reference TRBV11-3 and TRBJ2-1): EAGVVQSPRYKIIEKKQPVAFWCNPISGHNTLYWYLQNLGQGPELLIRYENEEAVDDSQLPKDRFSAERLKGVDSTLKIQPAELGDSAVYLCASSLGVGEQFFGPGTRLTVL.

The chain couples TRBV28 to TRBJ1-1; 9 bases agree with TRBD1. With V trimmed by 6 bases and J by 1 base, 9 bases remained unmatched. The CDR3 has 16 amino acids. The germline V gene has CDR1 MDHEN and CDR2 SYDVKM. CDR3 residues: CASRYTGGLKNTEAFF. Here the CDR3 DNA reads TGTGCCAGCAGGTATACAGGGGGCTTGAAGAACACTGAAGCTTTCTTT.

This clone was observed once. This chain connects TRBV30 to TRBJ1-5, with TRBD1 as a possible D gene (6 bases). Between the trimmed V and J ends, which lost 1 base and 7 bases, there was a span of 14 bases. Germline V gene data show CDR1 as GTSNPN and CDR2 as SVGIG (reference sequence). The CDR3 contains 14 residues. CDR3 loop: CAWSGGGERQPQHF. CDR3 coding DNA: TGTGCCTGGAGTGGAGGGGGAGAGCGGCAGCCCCAGCATTTT.

The V gene is TRBV3-1 (or the pseudogene TRBV3-2), the J gene TRBJ2-5, with a weak D call TRBD2 (5 bases). The CDR3 spans 13 residues. Germline-derived CDR1 and CDR2 are LGHDT and YNNKEL (reference sequence). V lost 3 bases to trimming and J lost 5 bases, with 10 bases between them. The CDR3 DNA reads as TGTGCCAGCAGCCAGACACGGAGGGAGACCCAGTACTTC. Its translation is CASSQTRRETQYF.

CDR3 bases: TGCGCCAGCAGCGAACGGACAGGGAATGACGAGCAGTACTTC. This sequence encodes CASSERTGNDEQYF. This chain connects TRBV5-1 to TRBJ2-7; TRBD1 matches at 8 bases. The junction had 8 bases not matched to a gene; V was cut back by 4 bases and J by 5 bases. CDR1 and CDR2 (germline): SGHRS, YFSETQ. CDR3 length: 14 residues.

This chain joins TRBV28 and TRBJ1-3; 10 bases match TRBD1. With 5 bases clipped from V and 1 base from J, the junction kept 17 bases outside the gene matches. The CDR3 runs to 20 residues. Per germline, CDR1 MDHEN and CDR2 SYDVKM. The CDR3 reads CASSPPLGGGQGTSGNTIYF. CDR3 DNA: TGTGCCAGCAGTCCTCCTTTAGGGGGGGGACAGGGGACTTCTGGAAACACCATATATTTT.

This clone was observed a few times. The chain combines TRBV9 with TRBJ1-1; no reliable D call. The V and J ends lost 6 bases and 2 bases respectively, with 14 bases between them. Germline V lookup: CDR1 SGDLS, CDR2 YYNGEE. The CDR3 spans 14 residues. The CDR3 protein is CASTRRAVNTEAFF. CDR3 sequence (DNA): TGTGCCAGCACCCGGCGGGCAGTAAACACTGAAGCTTTCTTT.

The chain couples TRBV9 to TRBJ2-3, with 8 bases lining up with TRBD2. The CDR3 consists of 20 residues. CDR1 is SGDLS, CDR2 YYNGEE, per germline. The trim removed 0 bases at V and 10 bases at J, leaving 25 bases unmatched. CDR3 sequence (DNA): TGTGCCAGCAGCGTAGCTTCGGGTAGGAACCCTGGACTAGCCCAGTCCCCGCAGTATTTT. Its translation: CASSVASGRNPGLAQSPQYF. The variable domain in full, with the rest retrieved from reference TRBV9 and TRBJ2-3, is DSGVTQTPKHLITATGQRVTLRCSPRSGDLSVYWYQQSLDQGLQFLIQYYNGEERAKGNILERFSAQQFPDLHSELNLSSLELGDSALYFCASSVASGRNPGLAQSPQYFGPGTRLTVL.

The V gene is TRBV27, the J gene TRBJ1-5, with D perhaps TRBD1 (6 bases). The CDR3 runs to 15 residues. V lost 6 bases, J lost 6 bases, and 18 bases lay in between. Germline V gives CDR1 MNHEY, CDR2 SMNVEV (reference sequence). The CDR3: CASSRRGGGGQPQHF. The CDR3 region has the DNA TGTGCCAGCAGCCGGCGGGGGGGCGGGGGTCAGCCCCAGCATTTT.

The chain uses TRBV18 and TRBJ1-1; possible D gene TRBD1, 6 bases. The CDR3 totals 12 residues. The germline V and J ends were trimmed by 3 bases and 11 bases, with 13 bases remaining between them. CDR1 is KGHSH and CDR2 is LQKENI in the germline V gene. CDR3 sequence reads: CASSPGRGDAFF. In nucleotides, the CDR3 is TGTGCCAGCTCACCTGGGAGGGGGGACGCTTTCTTT.

This chain joins TRBV9 and TRBJ2-2; D is ambiguous. Germline assignment: CDR1 SGDLS and CDR2 YYNGEE. V lost 3 bases to trimming and J lost 0 bases, with 6 bases between them. CDR3 length: 14 residues. The CDR3 DNA reads as TGTGCCAGCAGCGACAGAACGAACACCGGGGAGCTGTTTTTT. Protein product: CASSDRTNTGELFF.

This chain links TRBV7-3 with TRBJ1-2; D might be TRBD1 (6 bases). The V end was cut by 5 bases, the J end by 7 bases, with 14 bases between. The CDR3 is 13 amino acids. Germline values: CDR1 SGHTA, CDR2 FQGTGA. For the CDR3, the DNA is TGTGCCAGCAGCCCCCGAGGGGGTGCTGGCTACACCTTC. Protein sequence: CASSPRGGAGYTF.

This sequence joins TRBV28 and TRBJ1-1, with a tentative D call TRBD1 (5 bases). The CDR3 contains 15 residues. From germline, CDR1 is MDHEN and CDR2 SYDVKM. Trimming removed 8 bases from V and 5 bases from J, with 21 bases in between. The CDR3 DNA sequence: TGTGCCAGCCGAATGCGGGGACGGTCGAGGACTGAAGCTTTCTTT. Protein product: CASRMRGRSRTEAFF.

V gene TRBV5-1 combines with J gene TRBJ1-2; D is perhaps TRBD1 (5 bases). Germline CDR1 is SGHRS and CDR2 is YFSETQ. The CDR3 consists of 14 residues. V was clipped by 4 bases and J by 7 bases, with 17 bases between them. The CDR3 bases are TGCGCCAGCAGCACGACCCCAGGGTTCGGTGGCTACACCTTC. It is translated as CASSTTPGFGGYTF.

J is TRBJ2-3 and V is TRBV3-1 (or the pseudogene TRBV3-2); the match to TRBD2 covers 15 bases. The ends lost 4 bases at V and 5 bases at J; junction bases unmatched: 10. The CDR3 length is 18 residues. CDR1 is LGHDT, CDR2 YNNKEL, per germline (reference sequence). CDR3 region: CASSLRGLAGGQQDTQYF. In DNA form, the CDR3 reads TGTGCCAGCAGCCTTAGAGGACTAGCGGGGGGGCAGCAAGATACGCAGTATTTT.

The chain has TRBV5-6 and TRBJ2-5; TRBD2 matches at 10 bases. Germline assignment: CDR1 SGHDT and CDR2 YYEEEE. The CDR3 totals 16 residues. V trimming: 3 bases; J trimming: 2 bases; junction bases outside the gene matches: 7. The CDR3 sequence is CASSYGLAAGQETQYF. The DNA of the CDR3 is TGTGCCAGCAGCTATGGACTAGCGGCGGGACAAGAGACCCAGTACTTC.

This clone showed up just once. The chain joins TRBV5-1 to TRBJ1-4; D is possibly TRBD1 (6 bases). V was trimmed by 1 base and J by 5 bases, leaving 12 bases between them. Germline assignment: CDR1 SGHRS and CDR2 YFSETQ. The CDR3 is 15 residues long. DNA of the CDR3: TGCGCCAGCAGCTTGACAGGGAGGGTAAATGAAAAACTGTTTTTT. Encoded protein: CASSLTGRVNEKLFF.

The DNA for the CDR3 is TGTGCCGGAGACAGGAGAATGAACACTGAAGCTTTCTTT. Amino acids: CAGDRRMNTEAFF. The chain links TRBV30 to TRBJ1-1, with D maybe TRBD1 (6 bases). This CDR3 spans 13 amino acids. Trimming removed 8 bases at V and 0 bases at J, with 13 bases between. Germline V gene sequence: CDR1 GTSNPN, CDR2 SVGIG (reference sequence).

The rearrangement links TRBV29-1 to TRBJ1-1, with D hard to call. Trimming stripped 4 bases from V and 5 bases from J, with 11 bases between. The germline CDR1 and CDR2 sequences are SQVTM and ANQGSEA. The CDR3 loop spans 12 amino acids. The CDR3 region is CSVAGRRTEAFF. CDR3 nucleotides: TGCAGCGTTGCGGGGAGGAGAACTGAAGCTTTCTTT.

The rearrangement uses TRBV19 and TRBJ1-2, with D perhaps matching TRBD1 (5 bases). Germline loops: CDR1 LNHDA, CDR2 SQIVND (reference sequence). Between the trimmed V and J ends, which lost 4 bases and 4 bases, there was a span of 10 bases. The CDR3 loop spans 13 amino acids. The CDR3 sequence: CASSTGLRYGYTF. CDR3 bases: TGTGCCAGTAGTACGGGACTTCGCTATGGCTACACCTTC.

The chain employs TRBV19 and TRBJ1-2; no clear D gene. Per germline, CDR1 LNHDA and CDR2 SQIVND (reference sequence). The CDR3 contains 13 residues. Between the trimmed V and J ends, which lost 3 bases and 8 bases, there was a span of 13 bases. The CDR3 protein is CASSITGELGYTF. The CDR3 nucleotides read TGTGCCAGTAGTATCACCGGGGAACTAGGCTACACCTTC.

The chain carries TRBV27 and TRBJ2-7; D is perhaps TRBD1 (6 bases). CDR3 size: 13 residues. V dropped 6 bases and J dropped 3 bases, with 12 bases sitting between them. In germline, CDR1 is MNHEY, CDR2 SMNVEV (reference sequence). CDR3 bases: TGTGCCAGCAGACAGGGAAGAGGCTACGAGCAGTACTTC. Its translation is CASRQGRGYEQYF.

This chain links TRBV19 with TRBJ1-4; D unclear. V dropped 7 bases and J dropped 8 bases, with 17 bases sitting between them. The CDR3 is 14 residues long. CDR1 is LNHDA, CDR2 SQIVND, per germline (reference sequence). The CDR3 nucleotides read TGTGCCAGTACCAACCGCGAAGTAAGCGAAAAACTGTTTTTT. Amino acids: CASTNREVSEKLFF.

The V call is TRBV10-3, the J call TRBJ2-1, with TRBD2 matching 10 bases. Germline V CDR1 and CDR2: ENHRY, SYGVKD. The CDR3 covers 15 residues. V lost 3 bases and J lost 2; bases outside the gene matches: 1. DNA of the CDR3: TGTGCCATCAGTGAAGCGGGGGGGCCCTACAATGAGCAGTTCTTC. Encoded protein: CAISEAGGPYNEQFF.

V gene TRBV6-5 combines with J gene TRBJ2-1; possible D gene TRBD2, 6 bases. Germline lookup yields CDR1 MNHEY and CDR2 SVGAGI. The CDR3 length is 14 residues. Trimming removed 4 bases at V and 6 bases at J, with 13 bases between. The chain's CDR3 is CASSFSGTPNEQFF. CDR3 coding DNA: TGTGCCAGCAGTTTTAGTGGGACTCCCAATGAGCAGTTCTTC.

This chain uses TRBV19 with TRBJ1-5; 7 bases agree with TRBD1. The V gene's germline CDR1 is LNHDA and CDR2 SQIVND (reference sequence). V was clipped by 4 bases and J by 9 bases; unmatched bases: 9. The CDR3 consists of 14 residues. The CDR3 coding sequence is TGTGCCAGTAGTAGCGACAGGGCCAATGGGCCCCAGCATTTT. Its translation: CASSSDRANGPQHF.

The V and J genes are TRBV5-1 and TRBJ1-1; tentatively, D is TRBD1 (5 bases). The germline CDR1 and CDR2 sequences are SGHRS and YFSETQ. CDR3 length: 15 amino acids. Trimming removed 0 bases at V and 1 base at J, with 10 bases between. The CDR3 bases are TGCGCCAGCAGCTTGGAGGGGCGGTCGAACACTGAAGCTTTCTTT. It codes for CASSLEGRSNTEAFF. Looking up the rest from reference TRBV5-1 and TRBJ1-1 gives the full variable domain: KAGVTQTPRYLIKTRGQQVTLSCSPISGHRSVSWYQQTPGQGLQFLFEYFSETQRNKGNFPGRFSGRQFSNSRSEMNVSTLELGDSALYLCASSLEGRSNTEAFFGQGTRLTVV.

This rearrangement joins TRBV20-1 to TRBJ2-5, with 7 bases identical to TRBD2. The germline CDR1 and CDR2 sequences are DFQATT and SNEGSKA (reference sequence). This CDR3 contains 11 residues. The ends lost 7 bases at V and 2 bases at J; junction bases unmatched: 1. CDR3 DNA: TGCAGTGGGACTAGACAAGAGACCCAGTACTTC. This translates into CSGTRQETQYF.

Only one count was recorded for this clone. The chain carries TRBV10-3 and TRBJ1-2; D ambiguous. Germline assignment: CDR1 ENHRY and CDR2 SYGVKD. Trimming shortened V by 0 bases and J by 4 bases, and 9 bases separated the two germline ends. CDR3 length: 14 amino acids. Here the CDR3 DNA reads TGTGCCATCAGTGAGTCGGAGGGTTTCTATGGCTACACCTTC. Amino acids: CAISESEGFYGYTF.

This clone was counted a single time. The chain joins TRBV19 to TRBJ2-7, with TRBD1 identical over 8 bases. With 6 bases clipped from V and 4 bases from J, the junction kept 11 bases outside the gene matches. Germline V CDR1 and CDR2: LNHDA, SQIVND (reference sequence). This CDR3 is 15 amino acids long. The CDR3 DNA follows: TGTGCCAGTAGCGGGGGACAGGTCGGCCATTACGAGCAGTACTTC. This translates into CASSGGQVGHYEQYF.